The entry below describes one T cell receptor beta chain. This entry comes from a study of blood T cell repertoires in COVID-19. Study as a whole: Spain, Italy and the United States supplied samples that represented acute and convalescent COVID-19. T cells, B-cell-depleted T cells, or PBMCs provided the cDNA or gDNA that served as material.

As originally analysed: From reference gene primer amplification, estimates of nucleated cell counts were derived. The table came from immunoSEQ multiplex PCR; TCRdb's copy has only in-frame clones and leaves some out. V and J calls and clone size follow that table, whereas D and trimming were derived from the DNA. The sample contains roughly 55,000 clones, just over 85% of which appear only once. V lost 2 bases and J lost 2; bases outside the gene matches: 8. The CDR3 is made up of 16 amino acids. CDR1 and CDR2 from the germline V gene are LNHDA and SQIVND (reference sequence). V usage is TRBV19 and J usage is TRBJ1-1; 7 bases fit TRBD1. Material for sequencing was peripheral blood. This clonotype was sampled from a man aged 65 to 79 with active COVID-19. The CDR3 sequence is CASSIRRGEANTEAFF. CDR3 DNA: TGTGCCAGTAGTATACGCAGGGGGGAAGCAAACACTGAAGCTTTCTTT.